The T cell receptor beta chain described here comes from a study of PD-1 blockade in classical Hodgkin lymphoma. Broader study findings: It was CD4+ TCR diversity, not CD8+, that rose significantly by C4D1. Nivolumab starters within 1 year of ASCT were excluded. Complete responders' baseline diversity resembled that of newly diagnosed patients. Newly diagnosed patients reportedly had lower baseline TCR diversity than healthy donors.

This clone has only a few counts. The antigen is undetermined. Every one of the patients relapsed after autologous stem cell transplantation (brentuximab vedotin exposure was variable). The CDR3 is made up of 15 amino acids. The germline V gene encodes CDR1 SGDLS and CDR2 YYNGEE. V lost 4 bases and J lost 5, with 15 bases in between. Sequencing was performed with immunoSEQ multiplex PCR; in TCRdb, only in-frame clones are kept and a portion is missing. Among under 40,000 clones listed, approximately 82% were seen once. This chain joins TRBV9 and TRBJ1-4; D is undetermined. The sequence was obtained from a human donor with classical Hodgkin lymphoma. The sequences come from peripheral blood mononuclear cells (PBMCs), collected before the second cycle of nivolumab. The CDR3 region is CASSPMTGKNEKLFF. In DNA form, the CDR3 reads TGTGCCAGCAGCCCCATGACGGGGAAGAATGAAAAACTGTTTTTT.